The next 17 T cell receptor beta chains were all read from a single sample in a study of cytomegalovirus exposure and HLA in healthy donors. This PCR relied on a set of 60 Vbeta primers and 13 Jbeta primers. The table came from immunoSEQ multiplex PCR; TCRdb's copy has only in-frame clones and leaves some out. The table has some 150,000 clones, 60% to 80% seen once. Sequences were obtained from PBMCs. The receptors come from a male donor in good health and CMV-seronegative.

The chain employs TRBV27 and TRBJ2-5; 10 nucleotides agree with TRBD1. The CDR3 covers 16 residues. The germline V gene has CDR1 MNHEY and CDR2 SMNVEV (reference sequence). Trimming took 5 bases from V and 5 from J; bases not matched to a gene: 11. The CDR3 here is CASSVTGTGARETQYF. The CDR3 DNA reads as TGTGCCAGCAGTGTGACCGGGACAGGGGCCCGGGAGACCCAGTACTTC.

This chain joins TRBV15 and TRBJ1-2; 9 nucleotides match TRBD1. This CDR3 is 14 amino acids long. V lost 3 bases to trimming and J lost 4 bases; unmatched junction nucleotides: 3. Looked up from germline, CDR1 is LNHNV and CDR2 is YYDKDF (reference sequence). The CDR3 is CATSRDRGTYGYTF. In DNA form, the CDR3 reads TGTGCCACCAGCAGGGACAGGGGCACCTATGGCTACACCTTC. The full variable domain, rest sourced from reference TRBV15 and TRBJ1-2, is DAMVIQNPRYQVTQFGKPVTLSCSQTLNHNVMYWYQQKSSQAPKLLFHYYDKDFNNEADTPDNFQSRRPNTSFCFLDIRSPGLGDTAMYLCATSRDRGTYGYTFGSGTRLTVV.

The J gene is TRBJ2-5, the V gene TRBV1; the table gives TRBD1 as D, unverified against the DNA. TRBV1 is noted as a pseudogene. This CDR3 has 17 residues. The CDR3 coding sequence is TGCACCAGCAGCCAAGAATGGACAGGGGGCAGTTTAGAGACCCAGTACTTC. Its protein is CTSSQEWTGGSLETQYF.

The chain employs TRBV5-1 and TRBJ1-1, with 7 nucleotides matching TRBD1. The germline CDR1 and CDR2 sequences are SGHRS and YFSETQ. There are 14 residues in the CDR3. V lost 4 bases to trimming and J lost 1 base; unmatched junction nucleotides: 4. The CDR3 region is CASSVGQPNTEAFF. As DNA, the CDR3 is TGCGCCAGCAGCGTGGGACAGCCGAACACTGAAGCTTTCTTT.

The chain couples TRBV5-8 to TRBJ2-7, with 12 bases fitting TRBD2. Germline V CDR1 and CDR2: SGHTS, YDEGEE. This CDR3 has 16 residues. The junction had 7 bases not matched to a gene; V was cut back by 4 bases and J by 2 bases. This CDR3 is CASSQGLAGRTYEQYF. In DNA, the CDR3 is TGTGCCAGCAGCCAAGGACTAGCGGGGCGGACCTACGAGCAGTACTTC.

V usage is TRBV6-6 and J usage is TRBJ2-6; D ambiguous. V was shortened by 0 bases and J by 1 base, with 4 bases between the two germline ends. Germline V gives CDR1 MNHNY, CDR2 SVGAGI (reference sequence). This CDR3 is 15 amino acids long. This CDR3 is CASSYSTSGANVLTF. DNA of the CDR3: TGTGCCAGCAGTTACTCGACATCTGGGGCCAACGTCCTGACTTTC.

The CDR3 bases are TGTGCCAGCAGCGAACCGCAGGGGGGCACCGGGGAGCTGTTTTTT. Its protein product is CASSEPQGGTGELFF. The chain is built from TRBV9 and TRBJ2-2, with D possibly being TRBD1 (7 bases). The CDR3 is 15 residues long. CDR1 and CDR2 from the germline V gene are SGDLS and YYNGEE. V dropped 3 bases and J dropped 4 bases, with 13 bases sitting between them.

The chain has TRBV7-9 and TRBJ1-6; 8 bases are a match to TRBD1. V trimming: 4 bases; J trimming: 7 bases; junction bases outside the gene matches: 9. This CDR3 is built from 16 residues. Germline loops: CDR1 SEHNR, CDR2 FQNEAQ (reference sequence). The CDR3 protein is CASSSPRGLENSPLHF. CDR3 coding DNA: TGTGCCAGCAGCTCCCCCAGGGGGCTTGAGAATTCACCCCTCCACTTT.

The chain is built from TRBV9 and TRBJ1-2; 8 bases align to TRBD1. The CDR3 totals 15 residues. Per germline, CDR1 SGDLS and CDR2 YYNGEE. Losses at the gene ends were 3 bases for V and 2 bases for J; bases not matched to a gene: 6. The CDR3 protein is CASSAKQGENYGYTF. The CDR3 DNA reads as TGTGCCAGCAGCGCAAAACAGGGGGAGAACTATGGCTACACCTTC.

J is TRBJ1-4 and V is TRBV9; 8 positions match TRBD1. Germline V gene lookup returns CDR1 SGDLS and CDR2 YYNGEE. Trimming took 4 bases from V and 6 from J; bases not matched to a gene: 8. The CDR3 runs 15 residues. The DNA of the CDR3 is TGTGCCAGCAGCCTCCGGACAGGGAGGGATGAAAAACTGTTTTTT. Encoded protein: CASSLRTGRDEKLFF.

J is TRBJ2-1 and V is TRBV6-1; weak D call: TRBD2 (6 bases). This CDR3 has 14 residues. Germline V gene sequence: CDR1 MNHNS, CDR2 SASEGT. Trimming left V 3 bases short and J 10 bases short, with 16 bases between. The CDR3 sequence is CASSDAFGAGEQFF. CDR3 coding DNA: TGTGCCAGCAGTGACGCCTTCGGGGCGGGGGAGCAGTTCTTC.

This rearrangement joins TRBV6-4 to TRBJ1-1, with 9 bases identical to TRBD1. CDR3 size: 14 residues. Germline CDR1 MRHNA, CDR2 SNTAGT. The V segment lost 2 bases and the J segment 10 bases; nucleotides outside the gene matches: 8. The CDR3 DNA sequence: TGTGCCAGCAGTGACACAGACAGGGGGAGGCGAGCTTTCTTT. This sequence encodes CASSDTDRGRRAFF.

The rearrangement joins TRBV4-1 to TRBJ1-6; no firm D call. This CDR3 has 19 amino acids. CDR1 MGHRA and CDR2 YSYEKL come from the germline V gene. V shed 0 bases and J shed 7 bases, with 22 bases lying between them. The CDR3 region has the DNA TGCGCCAGCAGCCAAGATAAATCGGCGACTTCCATACGGAATTCACCCCTCCACTTT. Its protein is CASSQDKSATSIRNSPLHF.

This chain joins TRBV19 and TRBJ1-3; 8 bases fit TRBD1. Germline V CDR1 and CDR2: LNHDA, SQIVND (reference sequence). With 3 bases clipped from V and 4 bases from J, the junction kept 5 bases outside the gene matches. This CDR3 comprises 15 residues. The CDR3 spells CASSIGQGGGNTIYF. The CDR3 DNA reads as TGTGCCAGTAGTATCGGACAGGGTGGAGGAAACACCATATATTTT.

This rearrangement joins TRBV30 to TRBJ2-3; TRBD1 agrees at 9 bases. The germline V gene encodes CDR1 GTSNPN and CDR2 SVGIG (reference sequence). The V and J ends lost 8 bases and 1 base, in that order; junction bases with no gene match: 10. The CDR3 length is 15 residues. CDR3 loop: CARRQWDRGTDTQYF. The CDR3 bases are TGTGCCAGACGCCAATGGGACAGGGGCACAGATACGCAGTATTTT.

This sequence joins TRBV5-1 and TRBJ2-2, with 14 bases fitting TRBD2. This CDR3 contains 17 residues. Germline-derived CDR1 and CDR2 are SGHRS and YFSETQ. V gave up 1 base and J gave up 5 bases; unmatched junction bases: 4. CDR3 residues: CASSLRTSGGRTGELFF. The CDR3 coding sequence is TGCGCCAGCAGCTTGAGGACTAGCGGGGGGAGGACCGGGGAGCTGTTTTTT.

This chain connects TRBV6-1 to TRBJ1-1; tentative D call: TRBD1 (5 bases). The CDR3 covers 14 residues. Germline CDR1 MNHNS, CDR2 SASEGT. Trimming took 8 bases from V and 0 from J, leaving 13 bases between them. The chain's CDR3 is CASAEDSMNTEAFF. CDR3 in DNA: TGTGCCAGCGCTGAAGACAGCATGAACACTGAAGCTTTCTTT.